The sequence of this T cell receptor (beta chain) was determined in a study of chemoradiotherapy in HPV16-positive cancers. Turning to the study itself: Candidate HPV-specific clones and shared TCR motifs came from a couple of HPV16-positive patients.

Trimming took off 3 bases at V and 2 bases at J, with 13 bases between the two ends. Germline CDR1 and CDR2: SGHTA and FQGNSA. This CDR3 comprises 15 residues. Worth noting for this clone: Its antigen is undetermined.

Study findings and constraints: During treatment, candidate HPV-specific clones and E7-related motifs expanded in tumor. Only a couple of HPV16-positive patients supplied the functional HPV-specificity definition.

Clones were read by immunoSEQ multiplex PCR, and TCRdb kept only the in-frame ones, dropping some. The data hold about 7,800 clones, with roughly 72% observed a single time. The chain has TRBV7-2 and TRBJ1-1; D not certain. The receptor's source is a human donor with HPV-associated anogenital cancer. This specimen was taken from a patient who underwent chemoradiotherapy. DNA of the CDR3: TGTGCCAGCAGCTTTTTCATTGGAGTAAACACTGAAGCTTTCTTT. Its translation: CASSFFIGVNTEAFF. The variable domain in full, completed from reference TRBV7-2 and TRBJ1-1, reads GAGVSQSPSNKVTEKGKDVELRCDPISGHTALYWYRQSLGQGLEFLIYFQGNSAPDKSGLPSDRFSAERTGGSVSTLTIQRTQQEDSAVYLCASSFFIGVNTEAFFGQGTRLTVV.